The present TCR beta chain was sequenced within a study of CD8+CD57+ T cells in acquired aplastic anemia. Genomic DNA acted as the template from which TCR beta VDJ combination and CDR3 sequence profiling were carried out. TCRdb processed the reads anew with MiXCR; each CDR3 protein has one entry. The sample comprises 110,000 or so distinct CDR3 sequences, 45% to 60% of which are singletons, and roughly 29% rests with the top ten. Trimming took 5 bases from V and 0 from J, leaving 12 bases between them. This CDR3 region has 15 residues. The germline V gene has CDR1 SGHRS and CDR2 YFSETQ. About this clonotype: Its specificity is not known.

An expansion of CD8+CD57+ cells by flow cytometry had been shown in patients chosen for sequencing. Study-level points and caveats: Overlapping CD8+ CDR3 repertoires of patients and controls contained roughly 27 shared sequences.

The chain combines TRBV5-1 with TRBJ2-1, with a possible D match to TRBD2 (6 bases). The TCR originated in a human donor with aplastic anemia. Sequencing was carried out using sorted CD4+, CD8+, or CD8+CD57+ T cells (not recorded which) from PBMCs. CDR3 in DNA: TGCGCCAGCAGGCCGGGGGATAGCTCCTACAATGAGCAGTTCTTC. This gives the protein CASRPGDSSYNEQFF. The full variable domain, in which reference TRBV5-1 and TRBJ2-1 provide the parts outside the CDR3, is KAGVTQTPRYLIKTRGQQVTLSCSPISGHRSVSWYQQTPGQGLQFLFEYFSETQRNKGNFPGRFSGRQFSNSRSEMNVSTLELGDSALYLCASRPGDSSYNEQFFGPGTRLTVL.